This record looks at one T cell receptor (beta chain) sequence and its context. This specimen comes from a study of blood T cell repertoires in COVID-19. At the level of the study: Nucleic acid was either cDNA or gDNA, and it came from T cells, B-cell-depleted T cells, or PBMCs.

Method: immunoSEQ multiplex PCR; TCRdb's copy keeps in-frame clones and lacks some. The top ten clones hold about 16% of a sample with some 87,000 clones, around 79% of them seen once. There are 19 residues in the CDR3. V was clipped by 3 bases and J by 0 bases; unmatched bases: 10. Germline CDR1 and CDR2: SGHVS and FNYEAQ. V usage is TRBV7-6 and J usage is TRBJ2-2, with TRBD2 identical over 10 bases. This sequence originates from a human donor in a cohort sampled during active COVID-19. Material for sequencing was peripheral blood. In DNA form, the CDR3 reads TGTGCCAGCAGCTTGGGGGGACTAGCGATTGATGCGAACACCGGGGAGCTGTTTTTT. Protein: CASSLGGLAIDANTGELFF.